This T cell receptor beta chain stems from a study of cytomegalovirus exposure and HLA in healthy donors. Findings of the study overall: Common viral pathogens seemed to be connected with several of the most significant clusters, according to a later analysis. Beyond CMV serostatus, there was no information to go on about immune exposure. The study put 150 or so TCR beta chains on its list as cytomegalovirus-associated.

V gave up 0 bases and J gave up 6 bases, with 10 bases separating them. There are 14 residues in the CDR3. The germline V gene has CDR1 SGDLS and CDR2 YYNGEE. As regards this clone: No antigen is known for it.

PCR primers comprised 60 Vbeta and 13 Jbeta primers. Here immunoSEQ multiplex PCR was the method, and the copy in TCRdb shows in-frame clones only, minus some. The sample contains approximately 130,000 clones, under 90% of which appear only once. This receptor was identified in a woman aged 40 to 50 in good health and CMV-seronegative. The specimen sequenced was PBMCs. The chain has TRBV9 and TRBJ1-5, with TRBD1 as a possible D gene (5 bases). CDR3 sequence reads: CASSVGQGSQPQHF. In DNA, the CDR3 is TGTGCCAGCAGCGTAGGGCAGGGCAGTCAGCCCCAGCATTTT.